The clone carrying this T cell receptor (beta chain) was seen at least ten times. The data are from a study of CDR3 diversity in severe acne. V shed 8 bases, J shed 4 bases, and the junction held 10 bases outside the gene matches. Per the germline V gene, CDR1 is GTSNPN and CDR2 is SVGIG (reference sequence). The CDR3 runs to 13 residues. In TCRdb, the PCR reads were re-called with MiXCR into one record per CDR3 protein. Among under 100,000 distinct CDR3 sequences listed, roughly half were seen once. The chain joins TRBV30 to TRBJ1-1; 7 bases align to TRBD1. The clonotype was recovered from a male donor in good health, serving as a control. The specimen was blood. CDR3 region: CASKGARLTEAFF. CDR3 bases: TGTGCCAGCAAGGGGGCTCGACTCACTGAAGCTTTCTTT.